This T cell receptor (beta chain) was sequenced during a study of identical twins. Germline V lookup: CDR1 LNHNV, CDR2 YYDKDF (reference sequence). V lost 2 bases and J 1 base, leaving 8 bases between the germline ends. The CDR3 consists of 15 residues. Using its own MiXCR run on the 5' RACE reads, TCRdb lists one record per CDR3 protein. The sample has roughly 720,000 distinct CDR3 sequences; 15% to 20% are singletons. These data also formed part of another study, on T cells expressing NK-cell markers.

The sequencing sample was made of PBMCs. The TCR originated in a woman aged 18-30 years in good health. The rearrangement links TRBV15 to TRBJ2-2; tentatively, D is TRBD1 or TRBD2 (5 bases each). The CDR3 spells CATSRRDLNTGELFF. As DNA, the CDR3 is TGTGCCACCAGCAGAAGGGACCTGAACACCGGGGAGCTGTTTTTT.